What follows are 20 T cell receptor beta chains derived from one specimen sequenced in a study of T cells in localized non-small cell lung cancer. Generated by immunoSEQ multiplex PCR, the TCRdb table keeps only in-frame clones and is missing some. The repertoire includes about 6,400 clones, roughly 87% of them detected once, and about a sixth sits in the top ten. Specimen: peripheral blood, collected before any cancer treatment. Every receptor here comes from a male donor at least 60 years old with stage I lung adenocarcinoma.

The chain is built from TRBV7-8 and TRBJ1-2, with 7 bases lining up with TRBD1. Germline V gene sequence: CDR1 SGHVS, CDR2 FQNEAQ. The CDR3 loop spans 16 amino acids. With 3 bases clipped from V and 4 bases from J, the junction kept 11 bases outside the gene matches. As DNA, the CDR3 is TGTGCCAGCAGCTTCCTCCCAGGGGGGCCTCGCTATGGCTACACCTTC. It specifies CASSFLPGGPRYGYTF.

V is TRBV19 and J is TRBJ1-2; D not certain. The CDR3 covers 14 residues. The V gene lost 6 bases and the J gene lost 4 bases, with 15 bases spanning the gap. Germline assignment: CDR1 LNHDA and CDR2 SQIVND (reference sequence). This CDR3 reads CASSTQKGSYGYTF. CDR3 sequence (DNA): TGTGCCAGTAGCACCCAAAAAGGCAGCTATGGCTACACCTTC.

This chain connects TRBV7-2 to TRBJ2-5; TRBD2 agrees at 13 bases. Germline values: CDR1 SGHTA, CDR2 FQGNSA. The CDR3 is made up of 16 amino acids. The trim removed 5 bases at V and 5 bases at J, leaving 8 bases unmatched. The CDR3 reads CASSRTSGSPRETQYF. CDR3 DNA: TGTGCCAGCAGCAGGACTAGCGGGAGCCCTCGGGAGACCCAGTACTTC. The full variable domain, rest sourced from reference TRBV7-2 and TRBJ2-5, is GAGVSQSPSNKVTEKGKDVELRCDPISGHTALYWYRQSLGQGLEFLIYFQGNSAPDKSGLPSDRFSAERTGGSVSTLTIQRTQQEDSAVYLCASSRTSGSPRETQYFGPGTRLLVL.

The CDR3 loop is CATEFPGQGWGYTF. CDR3 nucleotides: TGTGCCACCGAATTCCCGGGACAGGGCTGGGGCTACACCTTC. This chain joins TRBV15 and TRBJ1-2; 9 bases fit TRBD1. This CDR3 comprises 14 residues. Germline CDR1 and CDR2: LNHNV and YYDKDF (reference sequence). Trimming cost V 8 bases and J 8 bases; bases outside gene matches: 12.

The V gene is TRBV5-1, the J gene TRBJ1-4; D is uncertain. This CDR3 is 16 amino acids long. The V and J ends lost 0 bases and 3 bases respectively, with 12 bases between them. The germline CDR1 and CDR2 sequences are SGHRS and YFSETQ. CDR3 DNA: TGCGCCAGCAGCTTGGAAGGGAACGGGGCTAATGAAAAACTGTTTTTT. This gives the protein CASSLEGNGANEKLFF.

This clone has a single count. CDR3 amino acids: CASSPAGQGRYGYTF. The DNA of the CDR3 is TGTGCCAGCAGTCCTGCTGGACAGGGGCGGTATGGCTACACCTTC. V and J are TRBV2 and TRBJ1-2; TRBD1 aligns across 9 bases. The CDR3 has 15 amino acids. Unmatched junction bases numbered 9, after V lost 5 bases and J lost 5 bases. Looked up from germline, CDR1 is SNHLY and CDR2 is FYNNEI.

This chain uses TRBV19 with TRBJ1-2; D may be TRBD1 (6 bases). Germline V gene lookup returns CDR1 LNHDA and CDR2 SQIVND (reference sequence). CDR3 size: 13 residues. Trimming shortened V by 3 bases and J by 4 bases, and 9 bases separated the two germline ends. CDR3 sequence (DNA): TGTGCCAGTAGTATGACAGGAGCCTATGGCTACACCTTC. Residues: CASSMTGAYGYTF.

The chain joins TRBV9 to TRBJ1-1; tentative D call: TRBD1 (5 bases). Trimming removed 5 bases from V and 0 bases from J, with 5 bases in between. CDR3 size: 12 residues. From germline, CDR1 is SGDLS and CDR2 YYNGEE. The chain's CDR3 is CASRTVNTEAFF. As DNA, the CDR3 is TGTGCCAGCAGGACAGTGAACACTGAAGCTTTCTTT.

This chain links TRBV5-1 with TRBJ1-6; no reliable D call. The CDR3 is 15 amino acids. Germline V gene data show CDR1 as SGHRS and CDR2 as YFSETQ. Deletions cut 0 bases from V and 1 base from J, with 5 bases between. The CDR3 loop is CASSLAGSYNSPLHF. CDR3 DNA: TGCGCCAGCAGCTTGGCGGGATCCTATAATTCACCCCTCCACTTT.

The chain joins TRBV27 to TRBJ2-3; D perhaps matches TRBD1 (5 bases). The germline V and J ends were trimmed by 5 bases and 0 bases, with 9 bases remaining between them. Germline V lookup: CDR1 MNHEY, CDR2 SMNVEV (reference sequence). The length of the CDR3 is 14 residues. The CDR3 loop is CASSPRQSTDTQYF. DNA for the CDR3: TGTGCCAGCAGTCCGAGACAGAGCACAGATACGCAGTATTTT.

This clone was observed once. The chain recombines TRBV30 with TRBJ2-3, with TRBD2 matching 15 bases. This CDR3 is 13 amino acids long. Germline values: CDR1 GTSNPN, CDR2 SVGIG (reference sequence). V lost 5 bases, J lost 10 bases, and 4 bases stayed unmatched. This CDR3 reads CAWGLAGGGAQYF. The CDR3 nucleotides read TGTGCCTGGGGACTAGCGGGAGGGGGGGCGCAGTATTTT.

V is TRBV18 and J is TRBJ1-5, with D uncertain. Germline CDR1 and CDR2: KGHSH and LQKENI. This CDR3 region has 15 residues. The ends were cut back, 3 bases at V and 5 bases at J, with 14 bases in the middle. Here the CDR3 reads CASSPMGSRDQPQHF. The CDR3 nucleotides are TGTGCCAGCTCACCGATGGGGTCTAGGGATCAGCCCCAGCATTTT. Filled out from reference TRBV18 and TRBJ1-5, the complete variable domain reads NAGVMQNPRHLVRRRGQEARLRCSPMKGHSHVYWYRQLPEEGLKFMVYLQKENIIDESGMPKERFSAEFPKEGPSILRIQQVVRGDSAAYFCASSPMGSRDQPQHFGDGTRLSIL.

The rearrangement links TRBV5-1 to TRBJ2-3; 10 bases match TRBD2. CDR3 length equals 14 residues. V was clipped by 9 bases and J by 3 bases; unmatched bases: 7. CDR1 and CDR2 (germline): SGHRS, YFSETQ. Here the CDR3 reads CATGTSAGTDTQYF. The DNA of the CDR3 is TGCGCCACCGGGACTAGCGCCGGGACAGATACGCAGTATTTT.

The chain has TRBV10-2 and TRBJ2-2; 8 bases are shared with TRBD1. With 3 bases clipped from V and 5 bases from J, the junction kept 20 bases outside the gene matches. Germline assignment: CDR1 WSHSY and CDR2 SAAADI. The CDR3 loop spans 20 amino acids. CDR3 DNA: TGCGCCAGCAGTGATCCGGGACAGGCCCTGGAGGGGGGCATAACCGGGGAGCTGTTTTTT. Encoded protein: CASSDPGQALEGGITGELFF.

This sequence joins TRBV5-1 and TRBJ1-2; D is uncertain. Germline lookup yields CDR1 SGHRS and CDR2 YFSETQ. CDR3 length: 12 residues. Deletions cut 4 bases from V and 0 bases from J, with 4 bases between. The CDR3 loop reads CASSQANYGYTF. DNA of the CDR3: TGCGCCAGCAGCCAAGCTAACTATGGCTACACCTTC.

The chain recombines TRBV19 with TRBJ1-5; TRBD1 is a possible D gene (5 bases). This CDR3 spans 15 amino acids. V was cut by 10 bases and J by 7 bases, with 23 bases left in between. Germline V gene sequence: CDR1 LNHDA, CDR2 SQIVND (reference sequence). The CDR3 DNA follows: TGTGCCACTCGACCCGGGACGGTAGAATGGCAGCCCCAGCATTTT. This encodes CATRPGTVEWQPQHF.

The chain is built from TRBV5-4 and TRBJ2-5; 12 nucleotides line up with TRBD2. The V gene's germline CDR1 is SGHNT and CDR2 YYREEE (reference sequence). V dropped 3 bases and J dropped 5; count of bases not matched to a gene: 11. The CDR3 has 17 residues. CDR3 sequence (DNA): TGTGCCAGCAGCTCCTACTCTAGCGGGAGGGCAGAGGAGACCCAGTACTTC. Its protein is CASSSYSSGRAEETQYF.

The CDR3 loop reads CASREGQGAGYTF. Written as DNA, the CDR3 is TGTGCCAGCAGGGAGGGACAGGGGGCCGGCTACACCTTC. The chain combines TRBV2 with TRBJ1-2, with 12 bases aligning to TRBD1. Germline lookup yields CDR1 SNHLY and CDR2 FYNNEI. This CDR3 has 13 amino acids. V shed 6 bases, J shed 8 bases, and the junction held 4 bases outside the gene matches.

The rearrangement uses TRBV6-1 and TRBJ1-2; 8 bases map to TRBD1. In germline, CDR1 is MNHNS, CDR2 SASEGT. This CDR3 is 15 amino acids long. The V segment lost 6 bases and the J segment 4 bases; nucleotides outside the gene matches: 10. The CDR3 spells CASRKSGTGPYGYTF. CDR3 DNA: TGTGCCAGCAGAAAGTCCGGGACAGGACCCTATGGCTACACCTTC.

This clone was recorded once. The gene calls are TRBV4-1 and TRBJ2-7; 11 nucleotides align to TRBD2. The CDR3 runs to 16 residues. Germline values: CDR1 MGHRA, CDR2 YSYEKL. The trim removed 5 bases at V and 3 bases at J, leaving 9 bases unmatched. CDR3 sequence reads: CASSGHSGRAHYEQYF. CDR3 coding DNA: TGCGCCAGCAGCGGACATAGCGGGAGGGCCCACTACGAGCAGTACTTC.